This T cell receptor beta chain was captured by sequencing in a study of OX40 agonist ivuxolimab in advanced cancers. Using immunoSEQ multiplex PCR, the repertoire was profiled, and TCRdb retains in-frame clones only, with some absent. This sample has approximately 47,000 clones, with approximately 87% found just once. The CDR3 consists of 12 residues. Trimming removed 5 bases from V and 2 bases from J, with 7 bases in between. Germline assignment: CDR1 SGHNT and CDR2 YENEEA. The receptor comes from an adult with an advanced solid tumor such as melanoma, head and neck, liver or kidney cancer. The chain combines TRBV11-3 with TRBJ2-7; D gene unclear. The sequences come from CD4+ or CD8+ T cells sorted from blood, collected in a trial of the OX40 agonist ivuxolimab. CDR3 loop: CASSRSTYEQYF. CDR3 nucleotides: TGTGCCAGCAGCAGGTCGACCTACGAGCAGTACTTC.